The 17 T cell receptor beta chains reported below all come from one sample, sequenced in a study of blood T cell repertoires in COVID-19. This table comes from immunoSEQ multiplex PCR, and its TCRdb copy is limited to in-frame clones, with some not included. The data show roughly 60,000 clones, over 85% seen once. The sequencing input was peripheral blood. The source of these receptors is a human donor in a cohort sampled during active COVID-19.

This chain joins TRBV19 and TRBJ2-7, with D unclear. Germline CDR1 reads LNHDA; CDR2 reads SQIVND (reference sequence). The ends were cut back, 10 bases at V and 0 bases at J, with 13 bases in the middle. This CDR3 contains 13 residues. For the CDR3, the DNA is TGTGCCACCCGAGGCAAGCACTCCTACGAGCAGTACTTC. It is translated as CATRGKHSYEQYF.

The CDR3 reads CASSGGLAGGRTDTQYF. The CDR3 DNA is TGTGCCAGCAGTGGTGGACTAGCGGGAGGACGAACAGATACGCAGTATTTT. The chain employs TRBV25-1 and TRBJ2-3, with TRBD2 matching 14 bases. With V trimmed by 4 bases and J by 3 bases, 6 bases remained unmatched. The CDR3 sequence is 17 residues long. In germline, CDR1 is MGHDK, CDR2 SYGVNS.

The chain uses TRBV7-2 and TRBJ1-2, with 8 bases aligning to TRBD1. CDR1 is SGHTA, CDR2 FQGNSA, per germline. The CDR3 covers 11 residues. The trim removed 8 bases at V and 7 bases at J, leaving 3 bases unmatched. CDR3 sequence: CASSTGGGYTF. CDR3 DNA: TGTGCCAGCTCTACAGGGGGTGGCTACACCTTC.

The CDR3 protein is CASRSSGGGYTF. In DNA form, the CDR3 reads TGTGCCAGCAGGTCCAGTGGCGGTGGCTACACCTTC. The chain recombines TRBV6-5 with TRBJ1-2; D uncertain. Germline loops: CDR1 MNHEY, CDR2 SVGAGI. V lost 6 bases, J lost 7 bases, and 12 bases lay in between. The CDR3 runs 12 residues.

The rearrangement uses TRBV5-4 and TRBJ1-2; TRBD1 aligns across 7 bases. The V gene end was trimmed by 5 bases and the J gene end by 4 bases; junction bases not matched to a gene: 8. CDR3 length equals 14 residues. Germline loops: CDR1 SGHNT, CDR2 YYREEE (reference sequence). Here the CDR3 reads CASRDPQGIYGYTF. CDR3 DNA sequence: TGTGCCAGCAGGGACCCACAGGGGATCTATGGCTACACCTTC.

The chain uses TRBV5-1 and TRBJ1-1, with D uncertain. Trimming left V 4 bases short and J 11 bases short, with 6 bases between. Germline V gene data show CDR1 as SGHRS and CDR2 as YFSETQ. The CDR3 is 9 residues long. CDR3 nucleotide sequence: TGCGCCAGCAGCAAGAGGGCTTTCTTT. Protein product: CASSKRAFF.

The chain joins TRBV6-6 to TRBJ2-5; TRBD2 might be the D (6 bases). The V gene lost 10 bases and the J gene lost 2 bases, with 17 bases spanning the gap. CDR3 length equals 14 residues. Germline loops: CDR1 MNHNY, CDR2 SVGAGI (reference sequence). The CDR3 region has the DNA TGTGCCATCAGAGGACCGGGAGATCAAGAGACCCAGTACTTC. This encodes CAIRGPGDQETQYF.

Concerning this clone: Its ends do not fully match the called genes, so a read error is possible. The chain uses TRBV19 and TRBJ2-2; the match to TRBD2 covers 9 bases. The CDR3 consists of 17 residues. CDR1 and CDR2 from the germline V gene are LNHDA and SQIVND (reference sequence). The CDR3 here is CASCIRAGGPDTGELFF. In nucleotides, the CDR3 is TGTGCCAGTTGTATTCGGGCGGGGGGGCCAGACACCGGGGAGCTGTTTTTT.

The V and J genes are TRBV9 and TRBJ2-5, with no clear D. V gave up 3 bases and J gave up 0 bases, with 9 bases separating them. Germline CDR1 reads SGDLS; CDR2 reads YYNGEE. The length of the CDR3 is 14 residues. This CDR3 is CASSDLGNQETQYF. CDR3 in DNA: TGTGCCAGCAGCGACCTAGGTAACCAAGAGACCCAGTACTTC.

The chain links TRBV9 to TRBJ2-3; tentative D call: TRBD2 (7 bases). Deletions cut 0 bases from V and 8 bases from J, with 19 bases between. The length of the CDR3 is 16 residues. Germline CDR1 is SGDLS and CDR2 is YYNGEE. The CDR3 spells CASSVDRAGAASTQYF. In nucleotides, the CDR3 is TGTGCCAGCAGCGTAGACCGTGCGGGGGCCGCAAGTACGCAGTATTTT.

The rearrangement joins TRBV5-1 to TRBJ1-1; no clear D gene. The germline V gene has CDR1 SGHRS and CDR2 YFSETQ. The CDR3 runs to 13 residues. The V end was cut by 1 base, the J end by 5 bases, with 9 bases between. CDR3 residues: CASSLIERTEAFF. The CDR3 coding sequence is TGCGCCAGCAGCTTGATAGAGCGGACTGAAGCTTTCTTT.

This clone was picked up a small number of times. The rearrangement links TRBV9 to TRBJ2-1; no firm D call. The CDR3 has 15 residues. Germline assignment: CDR1 SGDLS and CDR2 YYNGEE. V was shortened by 0 bases and J by 6 bases, with 13 bases between the two germline ends. CDR3 sequence (DNA): TGTGCCAGCAGCGTAGGGCTAGTCACGACCAATGAGCAGTTCTTC. This encodes CASSVGLVTTNEQFF.

The chain uses TRBV7-2 and TRBJ1-5; 7 nucleotides agree with TRBD1. CDR1 is SGHTA and CDR2 is FQGNSA in the germline V gene. This CDR3 is 16 amino acids long. The junction had 11 bases not matched to a gene; V was cut back by 2 bases and J by 7 bases. The CDR3 here is CASSLLDRAQAQPQHF. CDR3 coding DNA: TGTGCCAGCAGCTTACTTGACAGGGCCCAAGCCCAGCCCCAGCATTTT.

This clone was found a few times. The rearrangement joins TRBV18 to TRBJ1-5; 7 bases fit TRBD1. V was pared by 5 bases and J by 5 bases, with 9 bases of the junction left unmatched. Germline CDR1 KGHSH, CDR2 LQKENI. This CDR3 contains 15 residues. DNA of the CDR3: TGTGCCAGCTCAGGAGGACAGGTTGGGGATCAGCCCCAGCATTTT. This encodes CASSGGQVGDQPQHF.

This clone occurred a few times. The chain combines TRBV7-3 with TRBJ1-2; 8 bases line up with TRBD1. CDR3 length equals 14 residues. The V and J ends lost 0 bases and 3 bases, in that order; junction bases with no gene match: 0. CDR1 SGHTA and CDR2 FQGTGA come from the germline V gene. CDR3 in DNA: TGTGCCAGCAGCTTAACGGGACAGGACTATGGCTACACCTTC. It encodes CASSLTGQDYGYTF.

V usage is TRBV27 and J usage is TRBJ2-3; D uncertain. Trimming removed 6 bases from V and 3 bases from J, with 10 bases in between. CDR3 size: 13 residues. Germline V gives CDR1 MNHEY, CDR2 SMNVEV (reference sequence). The CDR3 here is CASSSRTTDTQYF. CDR3 in DNA: TGTGCCAGCAGCTCCAGAACGACAGATACGCAGTATTTT.

The V call is TRBV6-5, the J call TRBJ1-2; a possible D gene is TRBD1 (5 bases). This CDR3 is 12 amino acids long. Trimming removed 5 bases at V and 9 bases at J, with 13 bases between. CDR1 is MNHEY, CDR2 SVGAGI, per germline. CDR3 sequence (DNA): TGTGCCAGCAGTACAGGAGCCAGAAGCTACACCTTC. Translation gives CASSTGARSYTF.